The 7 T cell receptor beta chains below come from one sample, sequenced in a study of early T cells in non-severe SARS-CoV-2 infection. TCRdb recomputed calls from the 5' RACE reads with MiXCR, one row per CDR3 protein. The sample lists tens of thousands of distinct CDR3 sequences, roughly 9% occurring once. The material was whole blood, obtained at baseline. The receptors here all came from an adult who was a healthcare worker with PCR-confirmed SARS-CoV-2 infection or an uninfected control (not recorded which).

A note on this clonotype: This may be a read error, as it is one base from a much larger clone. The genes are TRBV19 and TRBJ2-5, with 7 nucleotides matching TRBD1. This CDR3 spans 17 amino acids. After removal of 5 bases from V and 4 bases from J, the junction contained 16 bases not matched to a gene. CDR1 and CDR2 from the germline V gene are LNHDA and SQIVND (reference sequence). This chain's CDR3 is CASSPSDRDRHRETQYF. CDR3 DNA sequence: TGTGCCAGTAGTCCCTCTGACCGGGACAGACACCGAGAGACCCAGTACTTC.

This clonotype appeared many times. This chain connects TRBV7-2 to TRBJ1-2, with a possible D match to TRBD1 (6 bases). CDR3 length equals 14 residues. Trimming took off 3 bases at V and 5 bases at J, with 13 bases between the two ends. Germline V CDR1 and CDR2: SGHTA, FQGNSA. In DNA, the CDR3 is TGTGCCAGCAGCTTTTCCGGGGGGCAGTATGGCTACACCTTC. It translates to CASSFSGGQYGYTF. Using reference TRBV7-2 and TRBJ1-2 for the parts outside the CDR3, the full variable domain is GAGVSQSPSNKVTEKGKDVELRCDPISGHTALYWYRQSLGQGLEFLIYFQGNSAPDKSGLPSDRFSAERTGGSVSTLTIQRTQQEDSAVYLCASSFSGGQYGYTFGSGTRLTVV.

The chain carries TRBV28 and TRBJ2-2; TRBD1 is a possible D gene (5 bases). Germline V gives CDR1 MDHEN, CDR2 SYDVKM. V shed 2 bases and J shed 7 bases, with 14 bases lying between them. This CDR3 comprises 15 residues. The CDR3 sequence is CASSLGGRGNGELFF. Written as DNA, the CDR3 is TGTGCCAGCAGTTTAGGTGGAAGGGGAAACGGGGAGCTGTTTTTT.

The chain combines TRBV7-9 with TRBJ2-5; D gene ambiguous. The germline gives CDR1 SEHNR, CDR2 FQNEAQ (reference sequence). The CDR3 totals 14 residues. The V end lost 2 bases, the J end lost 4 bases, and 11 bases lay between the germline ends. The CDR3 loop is CASSLRRVRETQYF. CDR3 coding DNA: TGTGCCAGCAGCTTACGTCGGGTACGAGAGACCCAGTACTTC.

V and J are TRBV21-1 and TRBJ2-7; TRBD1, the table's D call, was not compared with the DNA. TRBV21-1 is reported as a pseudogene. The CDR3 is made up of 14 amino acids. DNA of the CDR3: TGTGCCAGCGATAGGGTGTGGGGGTCCTACGAGCAGTACTTC. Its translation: CASDRVWGSYEQYF.

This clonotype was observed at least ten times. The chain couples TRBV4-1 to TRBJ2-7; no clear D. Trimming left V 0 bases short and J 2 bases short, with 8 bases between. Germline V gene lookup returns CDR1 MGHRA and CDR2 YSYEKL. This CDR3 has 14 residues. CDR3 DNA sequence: TGCGCCAGCAGCCAAGACAGCCAAGCCTACGAGCAGTACTTC. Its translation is CASSQDSQAYEQYF.

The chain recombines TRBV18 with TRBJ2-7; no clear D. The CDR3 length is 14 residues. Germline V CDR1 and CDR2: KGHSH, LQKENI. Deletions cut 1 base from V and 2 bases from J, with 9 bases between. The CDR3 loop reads CASSPREAAYEQYF. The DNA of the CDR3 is TGTGCCAGCTCACCACGTGAAGCAGCCTACGAGCAGTACTTC.